Presented here are 11 T cell receptor beta chains from one specimen sequenced in a study of blood T cell repertoires in COVID-19. TCRdb keeps only in-frame clones here, not all; method: immunoSEQ multiplex PCR. The table includes around 200,000 clones, 86% detected once. Specimen: peripheral blood. These receptors were taken from a woman aged 45-60 years with acute or convalescent COVID-19.

The V gene is TRBV18, the J gene TRBJ1-4; 7 nucleotides align to TRBD1. The CDR3 spans 15 residues. Trimming at V came to 2 bases and at J to 10 bases, leaving 10 bases not matched to a gene. Germline V gene lookup returns CDR1 KGHSH and CDR2 LQKENI. CDR3 region: CASSPSSRGFGKLFF. As DNA, the CDR3 is TGTGCCAGCTCACCATCGAGCAGGGGGTTTGGAAAACTGTTTTTT. The full variable domain, with the rest looked up from reference TRBV18 and TRBJ1-4, is NAGVMQNPRHLVRRRGQEARLRCSPMKGHSHVYWYRQLPEEGLKFMVYLQKENIIDESGMPKERFSAEFPKEGPSILRIQQVVRGDSAAYFCASSPSSRGFGKLFFGSGTQLSVL.

The rearrangement joins TRBV7-2 to TRBJ2-5, with 8 bases matching TRBD2. V lost 4 bases to trimming and J lost 4 bases; unmatched junction nucleotides: 8. Germline V gene sequence: CDR1 SGHTA, CDR2 FQGNSA. The CDR3 loop spans 15 amino acids. Here the CDR3 DNA reads TGTGCCAGCAGCTCCAGCGGGAGTCGTCGAGAGACCCAGTACTTC. Protein product: CASSSSGSRRETQYF.

CDR3 sequence reads: CASSESGARGIYTF. In DNA form, the CDR3 reads TGTGCCAGCAGTGAAAGCGGCGCCAGGGGGATTTACACCTTC. The chain links TRBV6-1 to TRBJ1-2; TRBD1 aligns across 7 bases. Germline CDR1 and CDR2: MNHNS and SASEGT. The CDR3 covers 14 residues. V was clipped by 2 bases and J by 11 bases; unmatched bases: 11.

The chain is built from TRBV4-3 and TRBJ2-1; maybe TRBD2 (7 bases). Germline-derived CDR1 and CDR2 are LGHNA and YSLEER. The CDR3 runs 14 residues. V was pared by 0 bases and J by 7 bases, with 10 bases between. CDR3 amino acids: CASSQERGGNEQFF. The CDR3 DNA reads as TGCGCCAGCAGCCAAGAAAGGGGGGGGAATGAGCAGTTCTTC.

This clone was counted once. The rearrangement joins TRBV29-1 to TRBJ1-1; D is uncertain. CDR3 size: 13 residues. V gave up 2 bases and J gave up 1 base, with 8 bases separating them. Germline lookup yields CDR1 SQVTM and CDR2 ANQGSEA. CDR3 sequence: CSVETAPNTEAFF. In DNA, the CDR3 is TGCAGCGTTGAAACAGCTCCGAACACTGAAGCTTTCTTT.

The chain carries TRBV4-2 and TRBJ2-4, with TRBD2 identical over 8 bases. CDR3 length: 19 amino acids. The germline gives CDR1 LGHNA, CDR2 YNFKEQ. V lost 1 base, J lost 0 bases, and 11 bases stayed unmatched. The CDR3 spells CASSQVNGGDTLAKNIQYF. CDR3 nucleotides: TGTGCCAGCAGCCAAGTGAACGGGGGGGATACTTTAGCCAAAAACATTCAGTACTTC.

As regards this clone: Other nucleotide sequences from this sample produce the same CDR3. This CDR3 is CASSAQGDTEAFF. The DNA of the CDR3 is TGTGCCAGCAGTGCCCAGGGGGACACTGAAGCTTTCTTT. The V gene is TRBV2, the J gene TRBJ1-1; 7 bases line up with TRBD1. V lost 4 bases, J lost 3 bases, and 2 bases stayed unmatched. The CDR3 has 13 residues. The germline V gene has CDR1 SNHLY and CDR2 FYNNEI.

This chain joins TRBV7-9 and TRBJ1-1; 7 bases agree with TRBD1. Trimming at V came to 6 bases and at J to 10 bases, leaving 8 bases not matched to a gene. The CDR3 has 12 amino acids. CDR1 and CDR2 (germline): SEHNR, FQNEAQ (reference sequence). The CDR3 nucleotides read TGTGCCAGCAGACCTGACAGGGTCGGAGCTTTCTTT. Translating it yields CASRPDRVGAFF. Drawing the rest from reference TRBV7-9 and TRBJ1-1, the complete variable domain is DTGVSQNPRHKITKRGQNVTFRCDPISEHNRLYWYRQTLGQGPEFLTYFQNEAQLEKSRLLSDRFSAERPKGSFSTLEIQRTEQGDSAMYLCASRPDRVGAFFGQGTRLTVV.

The chain couples TRBV25-1 to TRBJ2-1; TRBD1 matches 9 bases. The CDR3 is 16 residues long. V was pared by 2 bases and J by 5 bases, with 7 bases of the junction left unmatched. CDR1 is MGHDK, CDR2 SYGVNS, per germline. Here the CDR3 DNA reads TGTGCCAGCAGTGAACACGGGGGACAGGGTAACAATGAGCAGTTCTTC. It is translated as CASSEHGGQGNNEQFF.

The chain carries TRBV19 and TRBJ1-1; 7 bases line up with TRBD1. The CDR3 is made up of 12 amino acids. With 8 bases clipped from V and 5 bases from J, the junction kept 5 bases outside the gene matches. From germline, CDR1 is LNHDA and CDR2 SQIVND (reference sequence). The CDR3 sequence is CASAPGQTEAFF. The CDR3 nucleotides read TGTGCCAGTGCCCCGGGACAGACTGAAGCTTTCTTT. The whole variable domain, filled in from reference TRBV19 and TRBJ1-1, reads DGGITQSPKYLFRKEGQNVTLSCEQNLNHDAMYWYRQDPGQGLRLIYYSQIVNDFQKGDIAEGYSVSREKKESFPLTVTSAQKNPTAFYLCASAPGQTEAFFGQGTRLTVV.

The chain joins TRBV19 to TRBJ2-2, with 10 bases matching TRBD1. CDR3 length equals 15 residues. Trimming took 7 bases from V and 7 from J; bases not matched to a gene: 9. Per germline, CDR1 LNHDA and CDR2 SQIVND (reference sequence). The CDR3 loop reads CASNNRQGAGGELFF. CDR3 in DNA: TGTGCCAGTAACAACCGACAGGGGGCGGGCGGGGAGCTGTTTTTT.